This T cell receptor (beta chain) was recorded in a study of cytomegalovirus exposure and HLA in healthy donors. The PCR made use of 60 Vbeta and 13 Jbeta primers. Original data processing: A follow-up analysis tallied 65 million to 80 million unique TCR beta chains, approximately 11 million shared. Assay: immunoSEQ multiplex PCR; the TCRdb copy retains only in-frame clones and omits some. That table furnishes V, J and clone size, whereas the DNA furnished D and trimming. The sample holds 90,000 to 100,000 clones, over 65% seen once. Trimming stripped 3 bases from V and 3 bases from J, with 12 bases between. The germline CDR1 and CDR2 sequences are SNHLY and FYNNEI. CDR3 length equals 15 residues.

The chain links TRBV2 to TRBJ1-5; D gene uncertain. Sequenced: PBMCs. The receptor was isolated from a male donor in good health and CMV-seronegative. This CDR3 is CASSDGGSTNQPQHF. CDR3 in DNA: TGTGCCAGCAGTGATGGAGGGAGTACCAATCAGCCCCAGCATTTT.